The T cell receptor (beta chain) under discussion was sequenced for a study of cytomegalovirus exposure and HLA in healthy donors. Notes on the study in general: Analyzed later, association rates of TCRs varied across HLA loci, with DRB1 most and HLA-C fewest.

Looked up from germline, CDR1 is SGHRS and CDR2 is YFSETQ. V shed 0 bases, J shed 6 bases, and the junction held 4 bases outside the gene matches. The CDR3 loop spans 14 amino acids. Vbeta (60) and Jbeta (13) primers were used in the PCR. Profiling relied on immunoSEQ multiplex PCR, and the TCRdb table lists in-frame clones only, not all of them. The sample contains over 150,000 clones, about 82% of which appear only once. This clone turned up a few times. Its antigen is not known. This receptor was identified in a woman in her 30s in good health and CMV-seropositive. Sequencing used PBMCs. V usage is TRBV5-1 and J usage is TRBJ1-2; TRBD1 aligns across 8 bases. The CDR3 bases are TGCGCCAGCAGCTTGGAGCAGGGGGCGCATGGCTACACCTTC. It codes for CASSLEQGAHGYTF.